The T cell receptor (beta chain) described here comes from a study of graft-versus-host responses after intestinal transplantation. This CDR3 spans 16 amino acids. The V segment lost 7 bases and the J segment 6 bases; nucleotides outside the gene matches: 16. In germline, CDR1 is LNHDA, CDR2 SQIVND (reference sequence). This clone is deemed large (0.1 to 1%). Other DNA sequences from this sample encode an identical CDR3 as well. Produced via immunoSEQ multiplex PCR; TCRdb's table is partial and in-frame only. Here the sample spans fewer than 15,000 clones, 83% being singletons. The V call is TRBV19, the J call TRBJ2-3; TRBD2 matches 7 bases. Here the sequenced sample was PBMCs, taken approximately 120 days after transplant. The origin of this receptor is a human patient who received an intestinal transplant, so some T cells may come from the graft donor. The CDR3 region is CASNPTGRELMDTQYF. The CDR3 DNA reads TGTGCCAGTAACCCCACCGGGCGGGAGCTTATGGATACGCAGTATTTT.